These T cell receptor beta chains were read from a single sample in a study of radiotherapy plus CTLA-4 blockade in lung cancer. Some clones are missing from TCRdb's copy, which holds only in-frame ones; the method was immunoSEQ multiplex PCR. Counted here are under 35,000 clones, about 70% occurring once; the ten biggest clones make up approximately 4.5%. Sample: peripheral blood, taken from a patient treated with radiotherapy plus ipilimumab. These receptors were collected from a human donor with non-small cell lung cancer whose response to radiotherapy plus ipilimumab could not be evaluated. Both conserved end residues are part of each CDR3. A D gene is named only where the DNA matches it firmly. Size is omitted from some rows. Given values are once, few, many or a class for expanded clones.

d_call,v_call,cdr3_length,j_call,clone_size,cdr3_nt,cdr3_aa
TRBD2,TRBV11-2,15,TRBJ2-2,NA,TGTGCCAGCGGAATAGCGGGAGGGAGTACCGGGGAGCTGTTTTTT,CASGIAGGSTGELFF
TRBD2,TRBV6-5,14,TRBJ2-1,NA,TGTGCCAGCAGGTTGGGACTAGCGGGCCACGAGCAGTTCTTC,CASRLGLAGHEQFF
TRBD1,TRBV7-9,14,TRBJ1-4,NA,TGTGCCAGCAGCTTCGGGACAGGGGTTGAAAAACTGTTTTTT,CASSFGTGVEKLFF
TRBD2,TRBV7-8,15,TRBJ2-1,once,TGTGCCAGCAGCTTAGCGGGAGGGGTGAGGGGTGAGCAGTTCTTC,CASSLAGGVRGEQFF
TRBD1,TRBV6-6,13,TRBJ1-2,NA,TGTGCCAGCAGTTTCTACAGGGGGTATGGCTACACCTTC,CASSFYRGYGYTF
TRBD1,TRBV2,14,TRBJ1-2,NA,TGTGCCAGCGGCCAGGACAGGGGGCGAGGTGGCTACACCTTC,CASGQDRGRGGYTF
NA,TRBV6-6,12,TRBJ2-1,NA,TGTGCCAGCAGTTACTCGGCCAATGAGCAGTTCTTC,CASSYSANEQFF
TRBD1,TRBV28,13,TRBJ1-4,NA,TGTGCCAGCACCCCCGGGACAGGTGAAAAACTGTTTTTT,CASTPGTGEKLFF
NA,TRBV19,16,TRBJ2-1,NA,TGTGCCAGTAGTATAGTCGGCGCGGGAAGGGGAATCAGGCAGTTCTTC,CASSIVGAGRGIRQFF
TRBD2,TRBV15,14,TRBJ2-5,NA,TGTGCCACCAGCAGGCCGGGAGGGGGAGAGACCCAGTACTTC,CATSRPGGGETQYF
NA,TRBV7-9,16,TRBJ2-6,few,TGTGCCAGCAGCTATTATACTCAATCTGGGGCCAACGTCCTGACTTTC,CASSYYTQSGANVLTF
NA,TRBV9,15,TRBJ2-7,NA,TGTGCCAGCAGCCCAGGAGGAACTCTTTCCTACGAGCAGTACTTC,CASSPGGTLSYEQYF
TRBD2,TRBV6-5,15,TRBJ2-7,NA,TGTGCCAGCAACCCGGGGAGCGGGGGCACTTACGAGCAGTACTTC,CASNPGSGGTYEQYF
NA,TRBV2,12,TRBJ1-1,NA,TGTGCCAGCAGAGTCATACTCACTGAAGCTTTCTTT,CASRVILTEAFF
TRBD2,TRBV9,15,TRBJ2-5,few,TGTGCCAGCAGCGTAGATAGCGGGAGAGGGGAGACCCAGTACTTC,CASSVDSGRGETQYF
NA,TRBV15,16,TRBJ2-2,NA,TGTGCCACCAGCAGATCACTTACTAGCCGCACCGGGGAGCTGTTTTTT,CATSRSLTSRTGELFF
TRBD2,TRBV28,16,TRBJ2-2,NA,TGTGCCAGCGTCCCGCCGGGGGGAGCGGTCACCGGGGAGCTGTTTTTT,CASVPPGGAVTGELFF
NA,TRBV6-6,14,TRBJ1-2,NA,TGTGCCAGCAGTTACGAGGGTTTAAACTATGGCTACACCTTC,CASSYEGLNYGYTF
NA,TRBV5-1,13,TRBJ2-3,once,TGCGCCAGCAGCCCAAGCATGGACTCGAGGCAGTATTTT,CASSPSMDSRQYF
NA,TRBV6-5,15,TRBJ2-5,NA,TGTGCCAGCAGTTACCTCCGGGGGTGGCAAGAGACCCAGTACTTC,CASSYLRGWQETQYF
TRBD1,TRBV4-2,16,TRBJ1-3,NA,TGTGCCAGCAGCCAAGAGGACAGGATCTCTGGAAACACCATATATTTT,CASSQEDRISGNTIYF
NA,TRBV5-4,12,TRBJ2-3,few,TGTGCCAGCAGCCTCAATGAGAACCAGCAGTATTTT,CASSLNENQQYF
TRBD1,TRBV2,16,TRBJ1-6,once,TGTGCCAGCAGTGAAAGGGACAGCTCCTATAATTCACCCCTCCACTTT,CASSERDSSYNSPLHF
NA,TRBV6-5,15,TRBJ2-1,NA,TGTGCCAGCAGTTACAGAGGTAGCGGATACAATGAGCAGTTCTTC,CASSYRGSGYNEQFF
NA,TRBV11-2,16,TRBJ1-4,NA,TGTGCCAGCAGCCCTGCTGCGAAGGGGTTGAGTGAAAAACTGTTTTTT,CASSPAAKGLSEKLFF
TRBD1,TRBV19,15,TRBJ1-2,once,TGTGCCAGTAGTGCCTCCGGGACAGGGGAATATGGCTACACCTTC,CASSASGTGEYGYTF
NA,TRBV28,14,TRBJ2-7,few,TGTGCCAGCACCCGGCCGGGTTTCTCCTACGAGCAGTACTTC,CASTRPGFSYEQYF
TRBD1,TRBV2,15,TRBJ1-2,few,TGTGCCAGCAAACCGAGGGGACAGGGGGAAAGAGGCTACACCTTC,CASKPRGQGERGYTF